The 12 T cell receptor beta chains below were found in one sample sequenced in a study of blood T cells in healthy people across ages. Through a sample-barcoded 5' primer and a J-beta primer mix, a second PCR was run for roughly 7 to 12 cycles. One entry per CDR3 protein, called by TCRdb with MiXCR from the 5' RACE reads. The data contain some 1.7 million distinct CDR3 sequences, over 25% of them seen just once; the ten biggest clones take up roughly 8.2%. Sequencing was carried out using blood. Receptor source: a woman aged 25 to 39 in good health.

The chain has TRBV7-2 and TRBJ2-5; possible D gene TRBD2, 5 bases. This CDR3 spans 14 amino acids. The V end lost 4 bases, the J end lost 7 bases, and 16 bases lay between the germline ends. CDR1 and CDR2 (germline): SGHTA, FQGNSA. CDR3: CASSSGISVGTQYF. The CDR3 DNA reads as TGTGCCAGCAGCTCCGGGATTAGTGTGGGGACCCAGTACTTC. The whole variable domain, filled in from reference TRBV7-2 and TRBJ2-5, reads GAGVSQSPSNKVTEKGKDVELRCDPISGHTALYWYRQSLGQGLEFLIYFQGNSAPDKSGLPSDRFSAERTGGSVSTLTIQRTQQEDSAVYLCASSSGISVGTQYFGPGTRLLVL.

On this clonotype: This may arise from a read error, as a much more abundant clone is one base away. The V call is TRBV7-2, the J call TRBJ2-7; D perhaps matches TRBD1 (5 bases). From germline, CDR1 is SGHTA and CDR2 FQGNSA. V was cut by 2 bases and J by 7 bases, with 18 bases left in between. This CDR3 is built from 15 residues. CDR3 sequence: CASSLSPSGCGEQYF. As DNA, the CDR3 is TGTGCCAGCAGCTTATCACCGTCAGGGTGTGGGGAGCAGTACTTC.

Concerning this clonotype itself: A much larger clone is a single base away; this may be a read error. The chain has TRBV3-1 and TRBJ2-7; 7 nucleotides align to TRBD1. The CDR3 has 15 residues. Germline V gene data show CDR1 as LGHDT and CDR2 as YNNKEL (reference sequence). CDR3 loop: CAGSLRGQPSNEQYF. The CDR3 nucleotides are TGTGCCGGCAGCCTGAGGGGACAGCCGTCTAATGAGCAGTACTTC.

As to this clonotype: A read error is possible here, since a much larger clone lies one base away. The chain employs TRBV29-1 and TRBJ2-1; D not certain. Germline assignment: CDR1 SQVTM and CDR2 ANQGSEA. The CDR3 consists of 14 residues. DNA for the CDR3: TGCAGCGTTGCCGTCCGGAGCTCCCACAATGAGCAGTTCTTC. This gives the protein CSVAVRSSHNEQFF.

The chain employs TRBV24-1 and TRBJ2-1; 8 bases are shared with TRBD2. The junction had 11 bases not matched to a gene; V was cut back by 6 bases and J by 8 bases. The CDR3 totals 15 residues. CDR1 KGHDR and CDR2 SFDVKD come from the germline V gene. The CDR3 bases are TGTGCCACCAGTTCGCCCAGCGGGAGTAGGGATGAGCAGTTCTTC. It translates to CATSSPSGSRDEQFF.

The J gene is TRBJ2-5, the V gene TRBV5-1; maybe TRBD1 (5 bases). This CDR3 has 16 amino acids. CDR1 SGHRS and CDR2 YFSETQ come from the germline V gene. V lost 3 bases and J 1 base, leaving 16 bases between the germline ends. Here the CDR3 reads CASSSNQGSTQETQYF. In nucleotides, the CDR3 is TGCGCCAGCAGCTCAAATCAGGGCAGCACCCAAGAGACCCAGTACTTC.

This clonotype was found once. The V and J genes are TRBV9 and TRBJ2-3; D uncertain. V dropped 2 bases and J dropped 10 bases, with 14 bases sitting between them. This CDR3 contains 13 residues. Germline V gene data show CDR1 as SGDLS and CDR2 as YYNGEE. In DNA, the CDR3 is TGTGCCAGCAGCGTCAACGGCCTGGGATCGCAGTATTTT. This translates into CASSVNGLGSQYF.

This rearrangement joins TRBV28 to TRBJ1-2; 9 nucleotides agree with TRBD1. The CDR3 is 19 residues long. With 5 bases clipped from V and 5 bases from J, the junction kept 21 bases outside the gene matches. Germline CDR1 and CDR2: MDHEN and SYDVKM. The CDR3: CASSPHPDRGFDGEYGYTF. The CDR3, as DNA: TGTGCCAGCAGTCCCCATCCGGACAGGGGTTTCGACGGGGAATATGGCTACACCTTC.

This clonotype was observed a handful of times. The chain couples TRBV27 to TRBJ1-2; no firm D call. The CDR3 has 14 amino acids. CDR1 is MNHEY, CDR2 SMNVEV, per germline (reference sequence). Trimming removed 4 bases from V and 0 bases from J, with 9 bases in between. The CDR3 nucleotides are TGTGCCAGCAGTTCCGGCGGGGCTAACTATGGCTACACCTTC. Its translation: CASSSGGANYGYTF.

The chain has TRBV9 and TRBJ2-1, with a tentative D call TRBD2 (7 bases). Between the trimmed V and J ends, which lost 0 bases and 10 bases, there was a span of 23 bases. This CDR3 is 17 amino acids long. The germline CDR1 and CDR2 sequences are SGDLS and YYNGEE. The CDR3 coding sequence is TGTGCCAGCAGCGTAGATTTGGGGGCTAGCGGCCGACGGGAGCAGTTCTTC. Protein: CASSVDLGASGRREQFF.

This clonotype was recorded a few times. V is TRBV4-1 and J is TRBJ2-7, with unresolved D. The CDR3 is 15 amino acids. The germline V gene encodes CDR1 MGHRA and CDR2 YSYEKL. V was clipped by 1 base and J by 0 bases, with 10 bases between them. The CDR3: CASSQGDGSSYEQYF. For the CDR3, the DNA is TGCGCCAGCAGCCAAGGCGACGGCAGCTCCTACGAGCAGTACTTC.

V and J are TRBV5-6 and TRBJ2-1, with a possible D match to TRBD1 (6 bases). CDR1 SGHDT and CDR2 YYEEEE come from the germline V gene. V was cut by 1 base and J by 5 bases, with 16 bases left in between. The CDR3 covers 16 residues. The CDR3 here is CASSLYWGTLDNEQFF. The CDR3 bases are TGTGCCAGCAGCTTGTACTGGGGGACACTCGACAATGAGCAGTTCTTC.